A selection of T cell receptor beta chains follows, all from one sample in a study of radiotherapy plus CTLA-4 blockade in lung cancer. Data came from immunoSEQ multiplex PCR; TCRdb stores just in-frame clones and leaves some out. The sample contains over 50,000 clones, around 85% of which appear only once. The material sequenced was peripheral blood, taken from a patient treated with radiotherapy plus ipilimumab. The receptors were gathered from a human donor with non-small cell lung cancer who had a complete response to radiotherapy plus ipilimumab. Both conserved end residues are part of each CDR3. A D gene is named only where the DNA matches it firmly. Clone size is shown for a subset of rows, as once, few, many or a class of expanded clone.

j_call,clone_size,v_call,d_call,cdr3_nt,cdr3_aa
TRBJ1-5,NA,TRBV7-2,NA,TGTGCCAGCAGCTTAGTGGCAGGGAATCAGCCCCAGCATTTT,CASSLVAGNQPQHF
TRBJ1-2,NA,TRBV12-5,NA,TGTGCTAGTGGTTTGGGCAGGGGACGTGGCTACACCTTC,CASGLGRGRGYTF
TRBJ1-1,NA,TRBV6-5,TRBD1,TGTGCCAGCAGTCTTCCGGACAGGGGCGAAGCTTTCTTT,CASSLPDRGEAFF
TRBJ1-2,NA,TRBV25-1,TRBD1,TGTGCCAGCAGTGAATATCTTGGAGGACAGGGTGGCTATGGCTACACCTTC,CASSEYLGGQGGYGYTF
TRBJ2-1,NA,TRBV5-1,NA,TGCGCCAGCAGCAAAGTTCGGGCGGGCTCCTACAATGAGCAGTTCTTC,CASSKVRAGSYNEQFF
TRBJ2-3,NA,TRBV9,NA,TGTGCCAGCAGCGTAGCGGGAGCGGGAGATACGCAGTATTTT,CASSVAGAGDTQYF
TRBJ1-6,NA,TRBV15,NA,TGTGCCACCAGCAGAGATTCAAATACAGGGTCGGGAAATTCACCCCTCCACTTT,CATSRDSNTGSGNSPLHF
TRBJ2-3,NA,TRBV29-1,NA,TGCAGCGTCATACCGCCGGGACACTCCAACGCAGATACGCAGTATTTT,CSVIPPGHSNADTQYF
TRBJ2-7,once,TRBV5-1,NA,TGCGCCAGCAGCTTGGCGGGACTCACCTACGAGCAGTACTTC,CASSLAGLTYEQYF
TRBJ2-1,NA,TRBV15,TRBD1,TGTGCCACCAGCCCCGGGACAGGGGCGAATGAGCAGTTCTTC,CATSPGTGANEQFF
TRBJ1-1,NA,TRBV10-1,NA,TGCGCCAGCAGAAGCCGGACAGAAGACACTGAAGCTTTCTTT,CASRSRTEDTEAFF
TRBJ1-1,NA,TRBV11-2,NA,TGTGCCAGCAGCTTAGCGATGAGGACTGAAGCTTTCTTT,CASSLAMRTEAFF
TRBJ2-5,once,TRBV27,NA,TGTGCCAGCAAGGGCAGGGTCTATCGAGAGACCCAGTACTTC,CASKGRVYRETQYF
TRBJ2-1,NA,TRBV12-5,TRBD2,TGTGCTAGTGGTTTGGTAGAGGTAGGGACTAGATCGCCCTACAATGAGCAGTTCTTC,CASGLVEVGTRSPYNEQFF
TRBJ2-1,NA,TRBV18,TRBD2,TGTGCCAGCTCACCTCCGGGACTAGCGGGAGACAATGAGCAGTTCTTC,CASSPPGLAGDNEQFF
TRBJ1-1,NA,TRBV5-1,NA,TGCGCCAGCAATCAGGGCTCGAACACTGAAGCTTTCTTT,CASNQGSNTEAFF
TRBJ1-2,NA,TRBV6-5,NA,TGTGCCAGCTTGCCCGGGGGGGGCTCTTTTGGCTACACCTTC,CASLPGGGSFGYTF
TRBJ1-2,NA,TRBV10-3,TRBD1,TGTGCCATCAGTGAAAACAGGGGATATGGCTACACCTTC,CAISENRGYGYTF
TRBJ1-6,NA,TRBV27,TRBD1,TGTGCCACCGCATCGGGACAGTCTAATTCACCCCTCCACTTT,CATASGQSNSPLHF
TRBJ1-2,once,TRBV12-5,NA,TGTGCTAGTGGTCCCGCCCTCACAGGGCCCGGCTACACCTTC,CASGPALTGPGYTF
TRBJ1-5,NA,TRBV6-5,NA,TGTGCCAGCAGTACAGCTTTGAATCAGCCCCAGCATTTT,CASSTALNQPQHF
TRBJ2-5,NA,TRBV2,NA,TGTGCCAGCAGTGAACGGGGGTTAGGTATCCCCCATAAAGAGACCCAGTACTTC,CASSERGLGIPHKETQYF